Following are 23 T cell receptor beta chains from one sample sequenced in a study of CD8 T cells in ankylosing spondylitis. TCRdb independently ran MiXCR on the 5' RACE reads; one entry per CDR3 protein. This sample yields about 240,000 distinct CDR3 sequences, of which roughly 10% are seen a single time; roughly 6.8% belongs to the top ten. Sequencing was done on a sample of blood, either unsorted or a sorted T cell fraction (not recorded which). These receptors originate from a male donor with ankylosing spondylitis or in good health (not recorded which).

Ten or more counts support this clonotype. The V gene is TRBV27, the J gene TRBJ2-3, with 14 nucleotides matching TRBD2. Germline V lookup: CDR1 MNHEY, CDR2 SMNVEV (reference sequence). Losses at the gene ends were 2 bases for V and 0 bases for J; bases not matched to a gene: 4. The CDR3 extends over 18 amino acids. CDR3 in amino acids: CASSLVGLAGGSTDTQYF. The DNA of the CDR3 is TGTGCCAGCAGTTTAGTTGGACTAGCGGGGGGAAGCACAGATACGCAGTATTTT.

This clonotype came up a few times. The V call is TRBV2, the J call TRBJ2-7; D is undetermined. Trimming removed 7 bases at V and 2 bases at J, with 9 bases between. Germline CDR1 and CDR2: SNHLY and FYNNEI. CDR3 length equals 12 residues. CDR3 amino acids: CASTAETYEQYF. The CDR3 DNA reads TGTGCCAGCACGGCGGAAACCTACGAGCAGTACTTC.

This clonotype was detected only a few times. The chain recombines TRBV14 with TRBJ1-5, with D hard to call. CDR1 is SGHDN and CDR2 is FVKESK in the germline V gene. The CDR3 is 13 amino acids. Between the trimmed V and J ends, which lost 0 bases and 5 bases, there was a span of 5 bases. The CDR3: CASSQEPYQPQHF. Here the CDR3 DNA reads TGTGCCAGCAGCCAAGAGCCGTATCAGCCCCAGCATTTT.

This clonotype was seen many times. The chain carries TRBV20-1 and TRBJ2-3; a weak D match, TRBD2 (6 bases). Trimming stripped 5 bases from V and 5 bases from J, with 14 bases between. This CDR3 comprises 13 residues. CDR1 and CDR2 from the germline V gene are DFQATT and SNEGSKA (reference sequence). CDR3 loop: CSAEGTGKDTQYF. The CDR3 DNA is TGCAGTGCTGAAGGGACTGGAAAAGATACGCAGTATTTT.

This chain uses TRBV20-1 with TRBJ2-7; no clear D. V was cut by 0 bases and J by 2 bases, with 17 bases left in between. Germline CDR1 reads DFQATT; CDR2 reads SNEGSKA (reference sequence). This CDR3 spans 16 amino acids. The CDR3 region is CSARDYKPKVTYEQYF. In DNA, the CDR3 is TGCAGTGCTAGAGATTATAAACCTAAAGTCACCTACGAGCAGTACTTC.

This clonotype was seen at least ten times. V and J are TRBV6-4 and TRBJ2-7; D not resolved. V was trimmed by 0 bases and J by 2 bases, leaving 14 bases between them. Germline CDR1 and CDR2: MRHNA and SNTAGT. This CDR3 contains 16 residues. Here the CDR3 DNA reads TGTGCCAGCAGTGACTCGTGGCATATAATCCCCTACGAGCAGTACTTC. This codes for CASSDSWHIIPYEQYF.

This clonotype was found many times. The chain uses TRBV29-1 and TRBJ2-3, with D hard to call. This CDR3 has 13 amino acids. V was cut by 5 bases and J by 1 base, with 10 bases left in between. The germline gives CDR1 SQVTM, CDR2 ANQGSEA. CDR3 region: CSVRIQGTDTQYF. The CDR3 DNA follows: TGCAGCGTTCGGATCCAAGGCACAGATACGCAGTATTTT.

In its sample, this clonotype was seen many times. CDR3 loop: CASALRGDTQYF. For the CDR3, the DNA is TGTGCCAGCGCTTTACGAGGGGATACGCAGTATTTT. The chain has TRBV6-1 and TRBJ2-3; D may be TRBD2 (5 bases). The CDR3 is 12 residues long. The V gene lost 8 bases and the J gene lost 6 bases, with 12 bases spanning the gap. Germline lookup yields CDR1 MNHNS and CDR2 SASEGT.

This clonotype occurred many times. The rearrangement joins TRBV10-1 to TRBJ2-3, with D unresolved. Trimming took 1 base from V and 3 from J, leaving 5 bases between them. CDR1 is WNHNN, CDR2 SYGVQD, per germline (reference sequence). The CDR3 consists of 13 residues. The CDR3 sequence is CASSEYSTDTQYF. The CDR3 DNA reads TGCGCCAGCAGTGAGTACAGTACAGATACGCAGTATTTT.

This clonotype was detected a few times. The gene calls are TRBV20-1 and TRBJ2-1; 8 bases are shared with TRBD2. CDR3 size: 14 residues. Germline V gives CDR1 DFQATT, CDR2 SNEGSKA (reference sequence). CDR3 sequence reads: CSGGGRSSYNEQFF. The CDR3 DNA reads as TGCTCTGGCGGCGGGAGGAGCTCCTACAATGAGCAGTTCTTC.

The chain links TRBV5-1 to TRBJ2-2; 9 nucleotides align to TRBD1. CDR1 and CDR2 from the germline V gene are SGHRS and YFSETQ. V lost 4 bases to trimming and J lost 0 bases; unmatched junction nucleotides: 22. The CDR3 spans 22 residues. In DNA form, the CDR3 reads TGCGCCAGCAGCACCCTGCGGACAGGGGAGATAGCCGCTGGGCCGAACACCGGGGAGCTGTTTTTT. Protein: CASSTLRTGEIAAGPNTGELFF.

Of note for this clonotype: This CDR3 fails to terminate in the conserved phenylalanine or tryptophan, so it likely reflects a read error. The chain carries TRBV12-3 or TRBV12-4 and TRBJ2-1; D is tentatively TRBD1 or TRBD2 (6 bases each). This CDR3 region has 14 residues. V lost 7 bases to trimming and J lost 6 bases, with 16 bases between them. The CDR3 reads CASTIGGLGNEQFL. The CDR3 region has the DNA TGTGCCAGCACCATAGGGGGGCTGGGCAATGAGCAGTTCTTG.

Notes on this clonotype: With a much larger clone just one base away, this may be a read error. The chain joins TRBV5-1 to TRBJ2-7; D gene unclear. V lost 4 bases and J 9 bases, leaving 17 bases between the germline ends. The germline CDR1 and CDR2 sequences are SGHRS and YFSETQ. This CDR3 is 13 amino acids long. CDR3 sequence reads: CASSNWAERVQYF. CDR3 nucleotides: TGCGCCAGCAGCAACTGGGCTGAGAGAGTGCAGTACTTC.

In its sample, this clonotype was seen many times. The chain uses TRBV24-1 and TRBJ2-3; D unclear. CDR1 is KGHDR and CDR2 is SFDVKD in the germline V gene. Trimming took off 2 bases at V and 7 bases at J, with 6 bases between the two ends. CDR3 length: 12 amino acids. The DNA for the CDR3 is TGTGCCACCAGTGATTACAGTTATACGCAGTATTTT. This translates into CATSDYSYTQYF.

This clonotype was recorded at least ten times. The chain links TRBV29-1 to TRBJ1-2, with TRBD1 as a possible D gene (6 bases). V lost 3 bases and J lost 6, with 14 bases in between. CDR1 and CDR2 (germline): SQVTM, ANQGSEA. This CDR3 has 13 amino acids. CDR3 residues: CSVDPQGSHGYTF. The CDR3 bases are TGCAGCGTTGACCCTCAGGGGAGCCATGGCTACACCTTC.

CDR3 region: CASSHSGTGKNEQYF. CDR3 bases: TGCGCCAGCAGCCATTCCGGGACAGGGAAGAACGAGCAGTACTTC. This chain connects TRBV4-1 to TRBJ2-7, with 9 nucleotides matching TRBD1. The CDR3 extends over 15 amino acids. Germline CDR1 MGHRA, CDR2 YSYEKL. Trimming cost V 3 bases and J 5 bases; bases outside gene matches: 8.

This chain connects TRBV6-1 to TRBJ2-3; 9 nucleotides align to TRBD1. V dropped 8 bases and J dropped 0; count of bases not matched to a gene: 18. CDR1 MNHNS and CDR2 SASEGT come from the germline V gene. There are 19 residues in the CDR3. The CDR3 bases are TGTGCCAGCGCCACCGGGACAGGGATACAAGCGTCTAGCACAGATACGCAGTATTTT. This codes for CASATGTGIQASSTDTQYF.

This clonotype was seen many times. As DNA, the CDR3 is TGTGCCAGCAGCTCCCTAGGAAGCACAGATACGCAGTATTTT. Translated: CASSSLGSTDTQYF. The V call is TRBV7-3, the J call TRBJ2-3; D remains ambiguous. Looked up from germline, CDR1 is SGHTA and CDR2 is FQGTGA. This CDR3 region has 14 residues. Trimming removed 4 bases from V and 0 bases from J, with 8 bases in between.

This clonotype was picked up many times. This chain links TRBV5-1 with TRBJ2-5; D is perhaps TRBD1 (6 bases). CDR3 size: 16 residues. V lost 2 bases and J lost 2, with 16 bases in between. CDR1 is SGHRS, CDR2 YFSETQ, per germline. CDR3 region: CASSLGPGVVQETQYF. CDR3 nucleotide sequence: TGCGCCAGCAGCTTAGGTCCAGGGGTGGTACAAGAGACCCAGTACTTC.

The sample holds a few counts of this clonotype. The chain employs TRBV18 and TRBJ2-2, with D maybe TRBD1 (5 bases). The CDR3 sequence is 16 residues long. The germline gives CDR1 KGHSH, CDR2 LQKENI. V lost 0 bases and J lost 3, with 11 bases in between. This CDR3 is CASSPPQGSHTGELFF. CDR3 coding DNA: TGTGCCAGCTCACCACCGCAGGGATCACACACCGGGGAGCTGTTTTTT.

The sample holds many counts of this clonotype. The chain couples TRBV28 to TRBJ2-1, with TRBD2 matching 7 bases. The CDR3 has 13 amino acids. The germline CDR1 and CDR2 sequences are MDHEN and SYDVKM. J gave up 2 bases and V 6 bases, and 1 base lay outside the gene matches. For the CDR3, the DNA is TGTGCCAGCAGAAGCGGGACCTACAATGAGCAGTTCTTC. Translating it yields CASRSGTYNEQFF.

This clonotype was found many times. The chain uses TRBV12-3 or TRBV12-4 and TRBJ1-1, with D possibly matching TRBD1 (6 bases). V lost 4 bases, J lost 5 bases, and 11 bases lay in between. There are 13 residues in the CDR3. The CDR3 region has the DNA TGTGCCAGCAGTTCGAGGGGGAGGACTGAAGCTTTCTTT. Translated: CASSSRGRTEAFF.

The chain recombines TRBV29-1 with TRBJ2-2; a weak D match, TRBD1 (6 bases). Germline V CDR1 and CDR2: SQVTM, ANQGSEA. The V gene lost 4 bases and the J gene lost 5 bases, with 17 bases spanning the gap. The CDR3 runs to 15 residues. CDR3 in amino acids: CSVVKSGAGTGELFF. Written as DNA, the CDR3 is TGCAGCGTTGTCAAGTCAGGGGCTGGGACCGGGGAGCTGTTTTTT.